This record looks at one TCR beta chain sequence and its context. The data stem from a study of blood T cell repertoires in COVID-19. V lost 2 bases and J 6 bases, leaving 16 bases between the germline ends. The CDR3 runs 15 residues. Germline CDR1 reads MNHNY; CDR2 reads SVGAGI (reference sequence). Measured with immunoSEQ multiplex PCR; TCRdb has only the in-frame clones, and not every one. The repertoire consists of over 150,000 clones, with roughly 79% occurring once and the leading ten covering roughly 12%. The receptor comes from a woman of 80 years or more with COVID-19, enrolled during active disease. The sequenced sample was peripheral blood. This chain uses TRBV6-6 with TRBJ1-2; weak D call: TRBD1 (6 bases). The CDR3 region has the DNA TGTGCCAGCAGTTACCCGGGGGGGGGCGCGGATGGCTACACCTTC. Its translation is CASSYPGGGADGYTF.